These 27 T cell receptor beta chains originate from one sample sequenced in a study of tumor-infiltrating lymphocytes in localized non-small cell lung cancer. Clones were read by immunoSEQ multiplex PCR, and TCRdb kept only the in-frame ones, dropping some. The data show more than 8,500 clones, about 77% seen once. The sequenced sample was uninvolved lung tissue not adjacent to the tumor. Receptor source: a human donor with non-small cell lung cancer.

The V and J genes are TRBV6-6 and TRBJ1-6; D is ambiguous. Per germline, CDR1 MNHNY and CDR2 SVGAGI (reference sequence). This CDR3 has 15 residues. V lost 5 bases and J 5 bases, leaving 13 bases between the germline ends. For the CDR3, the DNA is TGTGCCAGCAGTGACCGGACGGTAAATAATTCACCCCTCCACTTT. It translates to CASSDRTVNNSPLHF.

The CDR3 sequence is CASSQAVVWGEANYGYTF. The CDR3 DNA follows: TGCGCCAGCAGCCAAGCGGTTGTCTGGGGCGAGGCTAACTATGGCTACACCTTC. V is TRBV4-1 and J is TRBJ1-2; tentative D call: TRBD1 (5 bases). Germline values: CDR1 MGHRA, CDR2 YSYEKL. Trimming stripped 1 base from V and 0 bases from J, with 18 bases between. The CDR3 has 18 residues.

This chain uses TRBV19 with TRBJ1-1; D gene unclear. The CDR3 length is 13 residues. Germline values: CDR1 LNHDA, CDR2 SQIVND (reference sequence). Trimming shortened V by 8 bases and J by 4 bases, and 14 bases separated the two germline ends. The chain's CDR3 is CASGREPSTEAFF. CDR3 nucleotide sequence: TGTGCCAGTGGGAGGGAACCCAGCACTGAAGCTTTCTTT.

V gene TRBV19 combines with J gene TRBJ2-3; D remains unclear. CDR3 length: 15 residues. V lost 1 base, J lost 5 bases, and 13 bases lay in between. From germline, CDR1 is LNHDA and CDR2 SQIVND (reference sequence). The CDR3 protein is CASSIGKPALDTQYF. The CDR3, as DNA: TGTGCCAGTAGTATAGGAAAACCAGCGCTAGATACGCAGTATTTT.

V and J are TRBV28 and TRBJ1-5; 8 bases line up with TRBD1. V shed 8 bases and J 2 bases; nucleotides not matched to a gene: 8. Germline V gene data show CDR1 as MDHEN and CDR2 as SYDVKM. The CDR3 runs to 15 residues. CDR3 nucleotides: TGTGCCAGCTGCCCCGGACAGGGCGGCAATCAGCCCCAGCATTTT. This encodes CASCPGQGGNQPQHF.

The chain links TRBV9 to TRBJ1-1, with D uncertain. Trimming cost V 0 bases and J 8 bases, with 14 bases left between them. This CDR3 contains 14 residues. The germline V gene encodes CDR1 SGDLS and CDR2 YYNGEE. This CDR3 is CASSVGGVLREAFF. CDR3 nucleotide sequence: TGTGCCAGCAGCGTAGGAGGAGTGCTTAGGGAAGCTTTCTTT.

This clone was observed a single time. The DNA for the CDR3 is TGTGCCAGCACCAAGAGGGGAGGTATCACTGAAGCTTTCTTT. It translates to CASTKRGGITEAFF. V usage is TRBV6-5 and J usage is TRBJ1-1; tentative D call: TRBD1 (5 bases). Trimming took 7 bases from V and 4 from J, leaving 16 bases between them. The CDR3 spans 14 residues. The V gene's germline CDR1 is MNHEY and CDR2 SVGAGI.

The CDR3 coding sequence is TGTGCCAGCAGGCAGGAAAGAGAGCAGTACTTC. It yields the protein CASRQEREQYF. The chain links TRBV6-1 to TRBJ2-7, with D unresolved. Trimming took off 6 bases at V and 7 bases at J, with 10 bases between the two ends. Germline V gene lookup returns CDR1 MNHNS and CDR2 SASEGT. The CDR3 extends over 11 amino acids.

This chain joins TRBV7-3 and TRBJ2-3, with D possibly called TRBD1 or TRBD2 (6 bases each). V was clipped by 5 bases and J by 3 bases, with 12 bases between them. Germline loops: CDR1 SGHTA, CDR2 FQGTGA. This CDR3 has 14 residues. DNA of the CDR3: TGTGCCAGCAGCAAAGGGGGGTTTACAGATACGCAGTATTTT. Amino acids: CASSKGGFTDTQYF. Drawing the rest from reference TRBV7-3 and TRBJ2-3, the complete variable domain is GAGVSQTPSNKVTEKGKYVELRCDPISGHTALYWYRQSLGQGPEFLIYFQGTGAADDSGLPNDRFFAVRPEGSVSTLKIQRTERGDSAVYLCASSKGGFTDTQYFGPGTRLTVL.

V and J are TRBV29-1 and TRBJ1-2, with unresolved D. V was clipped by 4 bases and J by 1 base, with 10 bases between them. The germline CDR1 and CDR2 sequences are SQVTM and ANQGSEA. There are 13 residues in the CDR3. As DNA, the CDR3 is TGCAGCGTTGCCCCACAGATTAACTATGGCTACACCTTC. Amino acid sequence: CSVAPQINYGYTF.

This chain connects TRBV6-1 to TRBJ2-3; a weak D match, TRBD1 (5 bases). V gave up 11 bases and J gave up 2 bases, with 17 bases separating them. From germline, CDR1 is MNHNS and CDR2 SASEGT. CDR3 length: 14 amino acids. In nucleotides, the CDR3 is TGTGCCTCAATTTACAGGAACCCCACAGATACGCAGTATTTT. It codes for CASIYRNPTDTQYF.

This sequence joins TRBV5-1 and TRBJ1-2, with D maybe TRBD1 (6 bases). The length of the CDR3 is 12 residues. V shed 5 bases and J shed 6 bases, with 11 bases lying between them. The germline V gene has CDR1 SGHRS and CDR2 YFSETQ. The DNA for the CDR3 is TGCGCCAGCAGAATCAGGGGCGATGGCTACACCTTC. Translation: CASRIRGDGYTF.

The sample holds one count of this clone. J is TRBJ2-5 and V is TRBV6-5; no clear D. Germline V gene lookup returns CDR1 MNHEY and CDR2 SVGAGI. This CDR3 is built from 11 residues. V lost 5 bases to trimming and J lost 5 bases, with 6 bases between them. The CDR3 here is CASSLEETQYF. Here the CDR3 DNA reads TGTGCCAGCAGTCTAGAGGAGACCCAGTACTTC.

The chain links TRBV6-6 to TRBJ1-5; D uncertain. Trimming took off 7 bases at V and 0 bases at J, with 10 bases between the two ends. Germline V gives CDR1 MNHNY, CDR2 SVGAGI (reference sequence). The CDR3 is 14 amino acids. DNA for the CDR3: TGTGCCAGCATTACAGACTATAGCAATCAGCCCCAGCATTTT. This encodes CASITDYSNQPQHF.

The gene calls are TRBV7-6 and TRBJ1-5; D gene ambiguous. Between the trimmed V and J ends, which lost 5 bases and 3 bases, there was a span of 11 bases. CDR1 is SGHVS, CDR2 FNYEAQ, per germline. The CDR3 totals 14 residues. The DNA for the CDR3 is TGTGCCAGCAGCCTAGACAATTACAATCAGCCCCAGCATTTT. Translated, it gives CASSLDNYNQPQHF.

The chain uses TRBV7-3 and TRBJ1-6; D uncertain. From germline, CDR1 is SGHTA and CDR2 FQGTGA. The CDR3 extends over 14 amino acids. V gave up 2 bases and J gave up 7 bases, with 9 bases separating them. The DNA of the CDR3 is TGTGCCAGCAGCTTAGGAACAGCAAATTCACCCCTCCACTTT. Encoded protein: CASSLGTANSPLHF.

CDR3: CASSLEGTWYEQYF. In nucleotides, the CDR3 is TGCGCCAGCAGCTTGGAGGGGACATGGTACGAGCAGTACTTC. The rearrangement uses TRBV5-1 and TRBJ2-7, with D perhaps TRBD1 (6 bases). The V gene's germline CDR1 is SGHRS and CDR2 YFSETQ. With 0 bases removed from V and 4 bases from J, the gap between germline ends came to 11 bases. There are 14 residues in the CDR3.

This clone occurred a few times. The chain uses TRBV7-6 and TRBJ1-2; D may be TRBD1 (5 bases). Germline CDR1 reads SGHVS; CDR2 reads FNYEAQ. The CDR3 is made up of 15 amino acids. V shed 6 bases and J shed 0 bases, with 14 bases lying between them. CDR3 coding DNA: TGTGCCAGCAGTCAGGGTCCCGCGGCTAACTATGGCTACACCTTC. It codes for CASSQGPAANYGYTF.

This clone was seen a few times. The V gene is TRBV6-1, the J gene TRBJ1-6; 8 positions match TRBD1. The CDR3 runs 15 residues. In germline, CDR1 is MNHNS, CDR2 SASEGT. The J segment lost 8 bases and the V segment lost 3 bases, leaving 6 bases of the junction unmatched. The DNA for the CDR3 is TGTGCCAGCAGTGATATACAGGGGGGCCATTCACCCCTCCACTTT. It yields the protein CASSDIQGGHSPLHF.

This clone is labeled as medium-sized. CDR3 region: CASSLVADHSPLHF. CDR3 nucleotide sequence: TGTGCCAGCAGCTTAGTAGCGGACCATTCACCCCTCCACTTT. The chain links TRBV11-2 to TRBJ1-6; D unresolved. Trimming stripped 1 base from V and 8 bases from J, with 9 bases between. Per germline, CDR1 SGHAT and CDR2 FQNNGV. CDR3 length: 14 amino acids. The full variable domain, completed using reference TRBV11-2 and TRBJ1-6, is EAGVAQSPRYKIIEKRQSVAFWCNPISGHATLYWYQQILGQGPKLLIQFQNNGVVDDSQLPKDRFSAERLKGVDSTLKIQPAKLEDSAVYLCASSLVADHSPLHFGNGTRLTVT.

The CDR3 spells CATSRVGESPLHF. The DNA of the CDR3 is TGTGCCACCAGCAGAGTGGGGGAATCACCCCTCCACTTT. The V gene is TRBV15, the J gene TRBJ1-6, with a weak D call TRBD1 (5 bases). The CDR3 is 13 residues long. The germline V and J ends were trimmed by 1 base and 10 bases, with 8 bases remaining between them. Germline values: CDR1 LNHNV, CDR2 YYDKDF (reference sequence).

This clone was detected a few times. The genes are TRBV7-9 and TRBJ2-3; 8 nucleotides agree with TRBD2. CDR1 is SEHNR, CDR2 FQNEAQ, per germline (reference sequence). Trimming at V came to 4 bases and at J to 7 bases, leaving 10 bases not matched to a gene. The length of the CDR3 is 15 residues. CDR3 sequence (DNA): TGTGCCAGCAGCTCAGCGGGGGTGCGGGCGTATACGCAGTATTTT. Its translation is CASSSAGVRAYTQYF.

In this sample, this clone turned up once. The chain employs TRBV19 and TRBJ2-2; D gene unclear. CDR3 size: 15 residues. The germline V gene encodes CDR1 LNHDA and CDR2 SQIVND (reference sequence). Trimming took off 3 bases at V and 3 bases at J, with 11 bases between the two ends. The chain's CDR3 is CASSISDSHTGELFF. For the CDR3, the DNA is TGTGCCAGTAGTATCTCAGACTCTCACACCGGGGAGCTGTTTTTT.

This clone was recorded once. CDR3 loop: CASSPWTGFDYGYTF. CDR3 nucleotide sequence: TGTGCCAGTAGTCCCTGGACAGGGTTTGACTATGGCTACACCTTC. The chain combines TRBV19 with TRBJ1-2; 8 bases line up with TRBD1. Germline V lookup: CDR1 LNHDA, CDR2 SQIVND (reference sequence). This CDR3 contains 15 residues. V gave up 5 bases and J gave up 3 bases; unmatched junction bases: 8.

The genes are TRBV13 and TRBJ2-5; D unresolved. Germline assignment: CDR1 PRHDT and CDR2 FYEKMQ (reference sequence). The CDR3 is made up of 14 amino acids. V lost 4 bases and J lost 11, with 20 bases in between. Here the CDR3 reads CASSYGPTPRYQYF. The CDR3 DNA reads as TGTGCCAGCAGCTACGGACCTACCCCTCGTTATCAGTACTTC.

The chain employs TRBV4-2 and TRBJ1-5; unclear D gene. V lost 0 bases and J lost 1, with 4 bases in between. CDR3 length: 14 residues. Germline lookup yields CDR1 LGHNA and CDR2 YNFKEQ. The CDR3 DNA is TGTGCCAGCAGCCAAGATAACAGCAATCAGCCCCAGCATTTT. Amino acids: CASSQDNSNQPQHF.

V and J are TRBV4-1 and TRBJ2-2, with 8 bases fitting TRBD1. V was clipped by 1 base and J by 1 base; unmatched bases: 2. This CDR3 has 16 amino acids. Germline values: CDR1 MGHRA, CDR2 YSYEKL. CDR3 DNA: TGCGCCAGCAGCCAAGGACAGGGGTGGAACACCGGGGAGCTGTTTTTT. It translates to CASSQGQGWNTGELFF.